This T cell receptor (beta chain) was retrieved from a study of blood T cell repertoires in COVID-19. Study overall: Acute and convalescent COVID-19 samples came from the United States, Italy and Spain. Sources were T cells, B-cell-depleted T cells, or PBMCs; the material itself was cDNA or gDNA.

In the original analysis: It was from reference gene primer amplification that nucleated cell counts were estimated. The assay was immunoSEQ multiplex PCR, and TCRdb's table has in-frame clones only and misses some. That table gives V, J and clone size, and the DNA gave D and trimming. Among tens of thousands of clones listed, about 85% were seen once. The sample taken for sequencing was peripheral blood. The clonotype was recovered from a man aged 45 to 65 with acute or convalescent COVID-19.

CDR3 in amino acids: CASSPSLSTDTQYF. The DNA of the CDR3 is TGTGCCAGCAGCCCTAGCTTGAGCACAGATACGCAGTATTTT. The rearrangement links TRBV7-3 to TRBJ2-3, with D maybe TRBD2 (5 bases). The CDR3 is 14 residues long. The germline V gene encodes CDR1 SGHTA and CDR2 FQGTGA. Deletions cut 5 bases from V and 0 bases from J, with 9 bases between.